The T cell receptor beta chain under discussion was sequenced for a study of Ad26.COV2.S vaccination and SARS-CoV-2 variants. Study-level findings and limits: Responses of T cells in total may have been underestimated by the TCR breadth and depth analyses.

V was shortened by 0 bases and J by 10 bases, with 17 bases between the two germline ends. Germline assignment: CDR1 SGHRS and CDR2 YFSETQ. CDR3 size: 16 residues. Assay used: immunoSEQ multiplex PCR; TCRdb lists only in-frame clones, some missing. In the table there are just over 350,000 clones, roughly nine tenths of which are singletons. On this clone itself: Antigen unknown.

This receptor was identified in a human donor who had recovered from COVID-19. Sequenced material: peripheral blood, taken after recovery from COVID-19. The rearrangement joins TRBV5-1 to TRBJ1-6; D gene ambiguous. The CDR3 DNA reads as TGCGCCAGCAGCTTGGACTCCGGGCCAGACCGGTCACCCCTCCACTTT. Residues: CASSLDSGPDRSPLHF.